This T cell receptor beta chain was captured by sequencing in a study of blood T cell repertoires in COVID-19. Study at large: There were acute and convalescent COVID-19 samples, and they came from the United States, Italy and Spain. The analysed material was cDNA or gDNA that came from T cells, B-cell-depleted T cells, or PBMCs.

The CDR3 loop spans 18 amino acids. With 8 bases clipped from V and 0 bases from J, the junction kept 11 bases outside the gene matches. From germline, CDR1 is MNHEY and CDR2 SMNVEV (reference sequence). As handled by the study authors: Cell counts per sample came from amplifying reference gene primers. TCRdb's table, derived via immunoSEQ multiplex PCR, lists solely in-frame clones and lacks some. V, J and clone size derive from that table, while D and trimming were established from the DNA sequence. Of about 140,000 clones in the sample, under 90% were seen once. V and J are TRBV27 and TRBJ2-6; 9 bases map to TRBD1. The sequence came from a human donor in a cohort sampled during active COVID-19. The sample was peripheral blood. CDR3 DNA: TGTGCCAGCTCCTCCGGGACAGGGCACAACTCTGGGGCCAACGTCCTGACTTTC. Translated, it gives CASSSGTGHNSGANVLTF.